Below, 14 T cell receptor beta chains from the same sample are listed, as sequenced in a study of T cell responses to AZD1222 COVID-19 vaccine. Sequencing was performed with immunoSEQ multiplex PCR; in TCRdb, only in-frame clones are kept and a portion is missing. The sample yields 100,000 to 150,000 clones, over 75% seen once. Sequences were derived from peripheral blood, sampled on day 0 of AZD1222 vaccination. These receptors were collected from an adult in good health.

This chain links TRBV24-1 with TRBJ1-2; 8 bases fit TRBD1. CDR1 is KGHDR, CDR2 SFDVKD, per germline. V shed 3 bases, J shed 3 bases, and the junction held 14 bases outside the gene matches. There are 18 residues in the CDR3. The CDR3 coding sequence is TGTGCCACCAGTGATCCCCAGGGGGCACGTAAGGGCTACTATGGCTACACCTTC. Translated: CATSDPQGARKGYYGYTF.

V and J are TRBV5-1 and TRBJ1-5; D gene ambiguous. Trimming cost V 1 base and J 5 bases, with 10 bases left between them. CDR3 length equals 14 residues. The germline CDR1 and CDR2 sequences are SGHRS and YFSETQ. The CDR3 loop is CASSLSEGDQPQHF. Written as DNA, the CDR3 is TGCGCCAGCAGCTTGTCAGAGGGAGATCAGCCCCAGCATTTT.

This chain links TRBV6-2 or TRBV6-3 with TRBJ1-5; no definite D call. Trimming pared 2 bases from V and 0 bases from J, leaving 8 bases between. Germline assignment: CDR1 MNHEY and CDR2 SVGEGT. The CDR3 has 15 residues. CDR3 sequence reads: CASSYLAVSNQPQHF. CDR3 DNA: TGTGCCAGCAGTTACCTAGCGGTTAGCAATCAGCCCCAGCATTTT.

The chain is built from TRBV10-3 and TRBJ2-2; 7 positions agree with TRBD1. The V gene's germline CDR1 is ENHRY and CDR2 SYGVKD. CDR3 length equals 16 residues. V was clipped by 3 bases and J by 4 bases; unmatched bases: 8. The CDR3 reads CAISERGPVSTGELFF. CDR3 DNA sequence: TGTGCCATCAGTGAAAGGGGGCCGGTTAGCACCGGGGAGCTGTTTTTT.

This chain links TRBV5-1 with TRBJ2-3; 10 nucleotides align to TRBD2. Germline-derived CDR1 and CDR2 are SGHRS and YFSETQ. V gave up 3 bases and J gave up 0 bases; unmatched junction bases: 19. The CDR3 totals 21 residues. For the CDR3, the DNA is TGCGCCAGCAGCTCCCCTCAGCGTGATATGGGTAGCGGGAGGAGCACAGATACGCAGTATTTT. It translates to CASSSPQRDMGSGRSTDTQYF.

The rearrangement joins TRBV4-3 to TRBJ2-2, with 10 bases identical to TRBD2. The V gene end was trimmed by 0 bases and the J gene end by 6 bases; junction bases not matched to a gene: 4. The CDR3 is 16 residues long. Germline V gene data show CDR1 as LGHNA and CDR2 as YSLEER. This CDR3 reads CASSQDAAGGAGELFF. DNA for the CDR3: TGCGCCAGCAGCCAAGATGCAGCGGGGGGGGCCGGGGAGCTGTTTTTT.

The chain is built from TRBV11-3 and TRBJ2-3; tentative D call: TRBD1 (6 bases). The germline V and J ends were trimmed by 5 bases and 6 bases, with 12 bases remaining between them. This CDR3 spans 13 amino acids. Germline V gene sequence: CDR1 SGHNT, CDR2 YENEEA. CDR3: CASSPQGSDTQYF. The CDR3 DNA sequence: TGTGCCAGCAGCCCACAGGGTTCCGATACGCAGTATTTT.

The J gene is TRBJ1-1, the V gene TRBV6-5; D uncertain. Germline V CDR1 and CDR2: MNHEY, SVGAGI. This CDR3 has 13 residues. The V end was cut by 6 bases, the J end by 6 bases, with 14 bases between. CDR3 amino acids: CASRRDRSAEAFF. CDR3 in DNA: TGTGCCAGCAGAAGGGATAGAAGCGCTGAAGCTTTCTTT.

This clone came up once. This chain's CDR3 is CSARVEGEKLFF. The CDR3 coding sequence is TGCAGCGCCAGGGTGGAGGGGGAAAAACTGTTTTTT. This chain connects TRBV29-1 to TRBJ1-4; possible D gene TRBD1, 5 bases. Germline values: CDR1 SQVTM, CDR2 ANQGSEA. The CDR3 totals 12 residues. V was cut by 7 bases and J by 8 bases, with 14 bases left in between.

The V gene is TRBV14, the J gene TRBJ1-1; tentative D call: TRBD1 (6 bases). Trimming took 4 bases from V and 3 from J, leaving 12 bases between them. The CDR3 has 14 amino acids. Germline values: CDR1 SGHDN, CDR2 FVKESK. CDR3: CASSRDTYYTEAFF. The CDR3 DNA reads as TGTGCCAGCAGCCGGGACACTTACTACACTGAAGCTTTCTTT.

This chain connects TRBV5-1 to TRBJ1-1; D perhaps matches TRBD1 (5 bases). Trimming shortened V by 1 base and J by 0 bases, and 7 bases separated the two germline ends. Germline V gene lookup returns CDR1 SGHRS and CDR2 YFSETQ. This CDR3 contains 14 residues. CDR3 amino acids: CASSLNRLNTEAFF. CDR3 DNA: TGCGCCAGCAGCTTGAACAGGTTGAACACTGAAGCTTTCTTT.

The sample holds one count of this clone. The V gene is TRBV15, the J gene TRBJ1-3; a weak D match, TRBD1 (6 bases). V gave up 2 bases and J gave up 4 bases, with 12 bases separating them. Looked up from germline, CDR1 is LNHNV and CDR2 is YYDKDF (reference sequence). CDR3 length: 15 amino acids. CDR3 region: CATSRNPGEGNTIYF. The CDR3 coding sequence is TGTGCCACCAGCAGAAACCCAGGGGAGGGAAACACCATATATTTT. Full variable domain (outside the CDR3, taken from reference TRBV15 and TRBJ1-3): DAMVIQNPRYQVTQFGKPVTLSCSQTLNHNVMYWYQQKSSQAPKLLFHYYDKDFNNEADTPDNFQSRRPNTSFCFLDIRSPGLGDTAMYLCATSRNPGEGNTIYFGEGSWLTVV.

On this clone: Different DNA sequences within this sample yield the same CDR3. This rearrangement joins TRBV7-9 to TRBJ1-4, with D perhaps matching TRBD1 (6 bases). The CDR3 is 14 residues long. The V end was cut by 5 bases, the J end by 4 bases, with 11 bases between. CDR1 is SEHNR, CDR2 FQNEAQ, per germline (reference sequence). CDR3: CASSLQGLNEKLFF. The CDR3 region has the DNA TGTGCCAGCAGCCTACAGGGCCTTAATGAAAAACTGTTTTTT.

In its sample, this clone was seen a few times. This chain links TRBV4-3 with TRBJ1-5; 8 bases match TRBD1. Germline CDR1 is LGHNA and CDR2 is YSLEER. Losses at the gene ends were 4 bases for V and 7 bases for J; bases not matched to a gene: 6. The CDR3 length is 14 residues. CDR3 sequence (DNA): TGCGCCAGCAGCCCAGGACAGGGCGGACAGCCCCAGCATTTT. Amino acid sequence: CASSPGQGGQPQHF.